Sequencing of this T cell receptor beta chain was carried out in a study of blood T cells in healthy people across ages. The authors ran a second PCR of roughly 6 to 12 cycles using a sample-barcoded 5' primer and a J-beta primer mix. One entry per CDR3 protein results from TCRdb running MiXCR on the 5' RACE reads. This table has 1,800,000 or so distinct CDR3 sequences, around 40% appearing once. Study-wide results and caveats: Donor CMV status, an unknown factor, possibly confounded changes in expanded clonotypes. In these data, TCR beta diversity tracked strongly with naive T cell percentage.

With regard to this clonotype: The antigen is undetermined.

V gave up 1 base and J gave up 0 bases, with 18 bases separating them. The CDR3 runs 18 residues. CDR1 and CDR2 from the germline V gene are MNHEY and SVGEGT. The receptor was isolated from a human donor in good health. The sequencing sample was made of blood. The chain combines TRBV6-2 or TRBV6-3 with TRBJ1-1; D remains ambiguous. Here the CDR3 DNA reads TGTGCCAGCAGTTACTGGGCAGGCGAGAATCCAATGAACACTGAAGCTTTCTTT. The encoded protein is CASSYWAGENPMNTEAFF.